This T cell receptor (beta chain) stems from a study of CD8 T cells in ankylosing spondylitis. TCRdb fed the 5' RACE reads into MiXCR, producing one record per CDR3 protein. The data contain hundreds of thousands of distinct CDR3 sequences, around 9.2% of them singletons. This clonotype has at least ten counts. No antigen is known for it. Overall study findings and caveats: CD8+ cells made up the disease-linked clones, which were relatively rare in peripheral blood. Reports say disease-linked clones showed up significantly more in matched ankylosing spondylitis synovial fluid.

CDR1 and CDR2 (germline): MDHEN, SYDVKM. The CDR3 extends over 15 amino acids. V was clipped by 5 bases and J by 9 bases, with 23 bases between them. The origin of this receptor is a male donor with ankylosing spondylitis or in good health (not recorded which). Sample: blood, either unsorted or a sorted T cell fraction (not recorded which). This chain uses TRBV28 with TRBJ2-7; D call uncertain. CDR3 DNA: TGTGCCAGCAGTATTGAGCAGCCTCCCCCCAACGGGCAGTACTTC. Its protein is CASSIEQPPPNGQYF.